This entry lists 10 T cell receptor beta chains sequenced from one sample in a study of shared clonotypes between healthy human individuals. Assay: immunoSEQ multiplex PCR; the TCRdb copy retains only in-frame clones and omits some. The table lists about 490,000 clones, approximately 78% of them singletons. The sequenced sample was PBMCs. The receptors shown here come from a woman aged 35 to 49 in good health. Some clones in this sample may be carry-over from other donors' samples.

The rearrangement links TRBV5-3 to TRBJ1-5; D is undetermined. TRBV5-3 has ORF status, its function being uncertain. This CDR3 is built from 15 residues. Trimming took 5 bases from V and 0 from J, leaving 12 bases between them. The CDR3, as DNA: TGTGCCAGAAGTCGGCGAAATACTAGCAATCAGCCCCAGCATTTT. This codes for CARSRRNTSNQPQHF.

The gene calls are TRBV11-2 and TRBJ1-1, with D tentatively TRBD1 (6 bases). With 5 bases removed from V and 0 bases from J, the gap between germline ends came to 10 bases. The germline V gene encodes CDR1 SGHAT and CDR2 FQNNGV. CDR3 size: 14 residues. In nucleotides, the CDR3 is TGTGCCAGCAGCCGCGACAGGTTGAACACTGAAGCTTTCTTT. This sequence encodes CASSRDRLNTEAFF.

J is TRBJ2-5 and V is TRBV19; tentatively, D is TRBD1 (6 bases). Germline V lookup: CDR1 LNHDA, CDR2 SQIVND (reference sequence). The V and J ends lost 5 bases and 2 bases respectively, with 9 bases between them. This CDR3 region has 13 residues. This CDR3 reads CASSGDKQETQYF. The CDR3 bases are TGTGCCAGTAGTGGGGACAAACAAGAGACCCAGTACTTC.

The chain joins TRBV7-2 to TRBJ2-1, with a weak D call TRBD2 (5 bases). V was pared by 5 bases and J by 0 bases, with 8 bases between. The V gene's germline CDR1 is SGHTA and CDR2 FQGNSA. The CDR3 has 14 residues. The CDR3 protein is CASSRELSYNEQFF. CDR3 sequence (DNA): TGTGCCAGCAGCCGGGAACTCTCCTACAATGAGCAGTTCTTC.

V is TRBV28 and J is TRBJ2-5; tentative D call: TRBD2 (5 bases). V was pared by 8 bases and J by 5 bases, with 15 bases between. Germline loops: CDR1 MDHEN, CDR2 SYDVKM. The CDR3 spans 13 residues. The CDR3 DNA follows: TGTGCCAGCCTCAGCCGCGGGCGGGAGACCCAGTACTTC. The encoded protein is CASLSRGRETQYF.

The V call is TRBV18, the J call TRBJ2-2; D is uncertain. Trimming left V 0 bases short and J 0 bases short, with 8 bases between. This CDR3 has 16 residues. From germline, CDR1 is KGHSH and CDR2 LQKENI. CDR3 sequence (DNA): TGTGCCAGCTCACCACCCGGCCTCGCGAACACCGGGGAGCTGTTTTTT. Translated, it gives CASSPPGLANTGELFF.

The J gene is TRBJ2-3, the V gene TRBV5-6, with D possibly being TRBD1 or TRBD2 (6 bases each). Germline loops: CDR1 SGHDT, CDR2 YYEEEE. V was clipped by 4 bases and J by 8 bases, with 17 bases between them. The CDR3 length is 14 residues. The CDR3 is CASSPDYPRGTQYF. The CDR3 nucleotides read TGTGCCAGCAGCCCGGACTACCCCAGGGGTACGCAGTATTTT. The variable domain in full, with the rest retrieved from reference TRBV5-6 and TRBJ2-3, is DAGVTQSPTHLIKTRGQQVTLRCSPKSGHDTVSWYQQALGQGPQFIFQYYEEEERQRGNFPDRFSGHQFPNYSSELNVNALLLGDSALYLCASSPDYPRGTQYFGPGTRLTVL.

This chain uses TRBV27 with TRBJ1-1, with D possibly TRBD1 on 5 matching bases. The CDR3 runs 20 residues. The V end lost 6 bases, the J end lost 0 bases, and 29 bases lay between the germline ends. CDR1 is MNHEY, CDR2 SMNVEV, per germline (reference sequence). CDR3 protein: CASSLSTPGTVPFMNTEAFF. Here the CDR3 DNA reads TGTGCCAGCAGCCTTTCGACCCCTGGGACGGTTCCCTTTATGAACACTGAAGCTTTCTTT.

The J gene is TRBJ2-7, the V gene TRBV7-9; 9 bases line up with TRBD2. The J segment lost 3 bases and the V segment lost 5 bases, leaving 8 bases of the junction unmatched. Germline CDR1 and CDR2: SEHNR and FQNEAQ (reference sequence). The CDR3 has 15 residues. CDR3: CASSPRASGDYEQYF. The CDR3 DNA follows: TGTGCCAGCAGCCCTAGGGCTAGCGGGGACTACGAGCAGTACTTC.

In the case of this clone: The sample has other DNA sequences that encode this CDR3 too. The chain joins TRBV4-1 to TRBJ1-1; TRBD1 is a possible D gene (5 bases). The V end lost 8 bases, the J end lost 5 bases, and 24 bases lay between the germline ends. In germline, CDR1 is MGHRA, CDR2 YSYEKL. The CDR3 consists of 16 residues. The CDR3 loop reads CASRLNPSDGGTEAFF. CDR3 bases: TGCGCCAGCCGCCTAAACCCCTCGGACGGGGGGACTGAAGCTTTCTTT.